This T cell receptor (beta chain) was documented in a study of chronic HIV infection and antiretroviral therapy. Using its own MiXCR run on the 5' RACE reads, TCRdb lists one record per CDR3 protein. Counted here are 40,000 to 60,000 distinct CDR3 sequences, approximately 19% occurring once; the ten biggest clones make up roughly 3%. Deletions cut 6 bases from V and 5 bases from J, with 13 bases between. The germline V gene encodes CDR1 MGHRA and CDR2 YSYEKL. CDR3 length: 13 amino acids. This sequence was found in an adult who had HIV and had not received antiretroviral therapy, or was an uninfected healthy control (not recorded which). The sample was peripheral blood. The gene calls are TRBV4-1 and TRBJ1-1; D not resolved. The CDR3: CASSSRDRTEAFF. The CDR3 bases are TGCGCCAGCAGTAGTCGGGATAGAACTGAAGCTTTCTTT.